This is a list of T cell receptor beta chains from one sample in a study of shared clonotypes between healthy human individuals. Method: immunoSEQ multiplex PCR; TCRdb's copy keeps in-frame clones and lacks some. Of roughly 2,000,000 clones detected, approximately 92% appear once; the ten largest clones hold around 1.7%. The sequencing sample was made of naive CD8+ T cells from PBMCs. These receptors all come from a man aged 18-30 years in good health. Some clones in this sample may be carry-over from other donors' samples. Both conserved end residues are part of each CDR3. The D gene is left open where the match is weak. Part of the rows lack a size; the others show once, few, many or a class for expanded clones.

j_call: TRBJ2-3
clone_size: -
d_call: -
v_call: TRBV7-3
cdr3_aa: CASSLTDFGTDTQYF
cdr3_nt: TGTGCCAGCAGCTTAACGGATTTCGGTACAGATACGCAGTATTTT

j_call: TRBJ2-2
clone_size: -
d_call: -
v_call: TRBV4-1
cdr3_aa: CASSQDAGYRTGELFF
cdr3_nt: TGCGCCAGCAGCCAAGATGCCGGCTACCGTACCGGGGAGCTGTTTTTT

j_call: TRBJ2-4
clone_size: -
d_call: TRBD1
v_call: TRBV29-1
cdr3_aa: CSVPGTGFGDIQYF
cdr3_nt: TGCAGCGTTCCAGGGACAGGGTTCGGCGACATTCAGTACTTC

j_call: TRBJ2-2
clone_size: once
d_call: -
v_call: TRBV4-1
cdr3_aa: CASSQEGWGTGELFF
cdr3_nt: TGCGCCAGCAGCCAAGAGGGGTGGGGCACCGGGGAGCTGTTTTTT

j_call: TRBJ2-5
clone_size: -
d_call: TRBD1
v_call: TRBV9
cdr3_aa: CASSPSSLTGGKETQYF
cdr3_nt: TGTGCCAGCAGCCCTAGCTCGCTCACAGGGGGCAAAGAGACCCAGTACTTC

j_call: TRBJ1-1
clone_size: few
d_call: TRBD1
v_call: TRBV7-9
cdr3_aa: CASSTGGEAFF
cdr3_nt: TGTGCCAGCAGCACAGGGGGAGAAGCTTTCTTT

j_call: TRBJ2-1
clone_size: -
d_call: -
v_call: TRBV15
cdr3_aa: CATSRDNTGLPYNEQFF
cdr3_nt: TGTGCCACCAGCAGAGATAACACGGGACTCCCCTACAATGAGCAGTTCTTC

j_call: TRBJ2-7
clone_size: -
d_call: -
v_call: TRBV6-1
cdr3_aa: CASSVGGGLYEQYF
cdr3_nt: TGTGCCAGCAGTGTAGGAGGGGGCCTCTACGAGCAGTACTTC

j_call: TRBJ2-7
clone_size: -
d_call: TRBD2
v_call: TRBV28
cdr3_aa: CASSTRGGLEQYF
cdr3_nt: TGTGCCAGCTCGACTCGGGGAGGGCTCGAGCAGTACTTC

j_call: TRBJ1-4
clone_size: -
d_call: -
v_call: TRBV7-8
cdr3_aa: CASSSNRAVNEKLFF
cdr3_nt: TGTGCCAGCAGCTCAAACAGGGCGGTTAATGAAAAACTGTTTTTT

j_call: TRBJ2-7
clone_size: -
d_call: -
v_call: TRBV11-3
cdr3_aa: CASSLSTGRSYEQYF
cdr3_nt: TGTGCCAGCAGCCTAAGTACCGGACGCTCCTACGAGCAGTACTTC

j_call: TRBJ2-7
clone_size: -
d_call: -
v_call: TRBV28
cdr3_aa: CASSRGGYYEQYF
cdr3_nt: TGTGCCAGCAGTAGGGGCGGCTACTACGAGCAGTACTTC

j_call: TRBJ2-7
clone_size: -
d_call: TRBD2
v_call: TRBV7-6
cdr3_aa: CASSPSSGRAYEQYF
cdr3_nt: TGTGCCAGCAGCCCCTCTAGCGGGAGGGCCTACGAGCAGTACTTC

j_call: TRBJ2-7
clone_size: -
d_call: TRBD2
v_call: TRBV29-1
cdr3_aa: CSVATSGEPYEQYF
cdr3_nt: TGCAGCGTTGCGACTAGCGGGGAACCCTACGAGCAGTACTTC

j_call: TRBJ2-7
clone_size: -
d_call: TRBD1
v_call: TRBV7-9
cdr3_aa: CASSLGPRQGAYEQYF
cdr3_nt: TGTGCCAGCAGCTTAGGCCCGAGACAGGGGGCCTACGAGCAGTACTTC

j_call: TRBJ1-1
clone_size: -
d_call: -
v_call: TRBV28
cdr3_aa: CASSSPYLGTPKNTEAFF
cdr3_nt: TGTGCCAGCAGCTCCCCTTATTTGGGGACACCAAAGAACACTGAAGCTTTCTTT

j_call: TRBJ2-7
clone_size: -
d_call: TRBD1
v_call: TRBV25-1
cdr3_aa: CASKGQFYEQYF
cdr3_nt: TGTGCCAGCAAGGGACAGTTCTACGAGCAGTACTTC

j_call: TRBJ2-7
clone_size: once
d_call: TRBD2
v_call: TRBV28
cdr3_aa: CASSLLAGLPLRYEQYF
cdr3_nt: TGTGCCAGCAGTTTACTAGCGGGCCTCCCTTTGAGATACGAGCAGTACTTC

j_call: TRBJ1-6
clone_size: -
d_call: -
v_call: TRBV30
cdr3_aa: CAWSSPDTSYNSPLHF
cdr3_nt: TGTGCCTGGAGTTCCCCCGACACCAGCTATAATTCACCCCTCCACTTT

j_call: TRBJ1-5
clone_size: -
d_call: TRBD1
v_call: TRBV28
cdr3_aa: CASSLWGTGMHF
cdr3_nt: TGTGCCAGCAGTTTATGGGGGACAGGGATGCATTTT

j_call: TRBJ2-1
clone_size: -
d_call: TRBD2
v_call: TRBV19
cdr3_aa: CASSFRGSSNEQFF
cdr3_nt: TGTGCCAGCAGCTTCCGCGGGAGTTCTAATGAGCAGTTCTTC

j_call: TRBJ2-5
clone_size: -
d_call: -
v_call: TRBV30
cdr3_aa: CAWGLWTNQETQYF
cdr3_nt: TGTGCCTGGGGCCTATGGACTAACCAAGAGACCCAGTACTTC

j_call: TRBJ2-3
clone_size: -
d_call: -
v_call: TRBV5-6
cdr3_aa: CASSPLPTSREDTQYF
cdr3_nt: TGTGCCAGCAGCCCGCTGCCCACTAGCCGGGAAGATACGCAGTATTTT

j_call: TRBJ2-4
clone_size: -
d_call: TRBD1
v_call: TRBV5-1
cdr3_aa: CASGPLAGGAKNIQYF
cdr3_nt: TGCGCCAGCGGGCCTTTGGCAGGGGGAGCCAAAAACATTCAGTACTTC

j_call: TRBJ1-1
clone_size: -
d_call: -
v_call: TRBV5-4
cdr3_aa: CASSISGSNTEAFF
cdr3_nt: TGTGCCAGCAGCATAAGCGGCAGCAACACTGAAGCTTTCTTT

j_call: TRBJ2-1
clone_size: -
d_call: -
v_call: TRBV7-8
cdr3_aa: CASSADLYNEQFF
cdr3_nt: TGTGCCAGCAGCGCGGACCTCTACAATGAGCAGTTCTTC

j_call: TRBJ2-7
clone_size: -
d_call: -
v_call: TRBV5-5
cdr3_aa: CASSPEGVGHYEQYF
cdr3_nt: TGTGCCAGCAGCCCCGAGGGGGTAGGACACTACGAGCAGTACTTC

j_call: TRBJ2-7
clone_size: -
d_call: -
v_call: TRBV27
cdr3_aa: CASISVGARGEQYF
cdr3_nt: TGTGCCAGCATAAGTGTGGGGGCGCGGGGCGAGCAGTACTTC

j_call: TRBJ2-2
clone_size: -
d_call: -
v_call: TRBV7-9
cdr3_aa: CASSTGSRPQGELFF
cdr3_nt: TGTGCCAGCAGTACAGGGAGTAGGCCCCAGGGGGAGCTGTTTTTT

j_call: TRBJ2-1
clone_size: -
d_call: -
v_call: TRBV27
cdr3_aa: CASSLSSRNEQFF
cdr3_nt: TGTGCCAGCAGTTTATCAAGCCGAAATGAGCAGTTCTTC

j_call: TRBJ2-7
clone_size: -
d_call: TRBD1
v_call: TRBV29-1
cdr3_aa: CSVWTGISYEQYF
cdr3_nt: TGCAGCGTGTGGACAGGGATCTCCTACGAGCAGTACTTC

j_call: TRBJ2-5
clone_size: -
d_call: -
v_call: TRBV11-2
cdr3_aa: CASSLDSTWAAPPQETQYF
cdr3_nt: TGTGCCAGCAGCTTAGATTCGACCTGGGCGGCCCCCCCACAAGAGACCCAGTACTTC

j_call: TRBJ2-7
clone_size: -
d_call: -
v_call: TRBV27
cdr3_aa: CASSFTGQPYEQYF
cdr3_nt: TGTGCCAGCAGTTTTACGGGACAACCTTATGAGCAGTACTTC

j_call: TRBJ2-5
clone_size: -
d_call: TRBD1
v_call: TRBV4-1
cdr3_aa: CASSHRGETQYF
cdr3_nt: TGCGCCAGCAGCCACAGGGGGGAGACCCAGTACTTC

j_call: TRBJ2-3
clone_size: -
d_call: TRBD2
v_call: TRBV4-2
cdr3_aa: CASSQETSGSPDTQYF
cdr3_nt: TGTGCCAGCAGCCAAGAGACTAGCGGGAGCCCAGATACGCAGTATTTT

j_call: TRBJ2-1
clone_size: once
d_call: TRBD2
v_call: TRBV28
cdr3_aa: CASSFLAGGLRSYNEQFF
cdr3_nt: TGTGCCAGCAGTTTTCTAGCGGGAGGCCTTCGCTCCTACAATGAGCAGTTCTTC

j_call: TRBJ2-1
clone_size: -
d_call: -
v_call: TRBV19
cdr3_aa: CASSMNRFGYEQFF
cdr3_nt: TGTGCCAGTAGTATGAACAGATTTGGCTATGAGCAGTTCTTC

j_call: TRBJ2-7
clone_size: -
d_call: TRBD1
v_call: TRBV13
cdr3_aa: CASSSHRGSSYEQYF
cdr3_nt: TGTGCCAGCAGCTCTCACAGGGGGAGCTCCTACGAGCAGTACTTC

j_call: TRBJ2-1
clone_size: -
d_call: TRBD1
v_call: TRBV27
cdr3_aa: CASSSRDSSYNEQFF
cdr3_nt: TGTGCCAGCAGTTCCCGGGACAGCTCCTACAATGAGCAGTTCTTC

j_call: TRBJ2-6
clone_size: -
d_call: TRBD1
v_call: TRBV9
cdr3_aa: CASRPGTGTSGANVLTF
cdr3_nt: TGTGCCAGCAGACCCGGGACAGGCACCTCTGGGGCCAACGTCCTGACTTTC

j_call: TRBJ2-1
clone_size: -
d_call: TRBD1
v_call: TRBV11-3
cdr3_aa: CASSPDRGNYNEQFF
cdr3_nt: TGTGCCAGCAGCCCTGACAGGGGGAACTACAATGAGCAGTTCTTC

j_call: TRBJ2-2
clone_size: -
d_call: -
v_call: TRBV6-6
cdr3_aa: CASSFHTNTGELFF
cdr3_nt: TGTGCCAGCAGTTTCCACACGAACACCGGGGAGCTGTTTTTT

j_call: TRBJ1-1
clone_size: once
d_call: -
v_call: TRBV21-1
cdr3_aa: CASSKFVGRGPEAFF
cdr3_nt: TGTGCCAGCAGCAAGTTCGTGGGCAGGGGCCCTGAAGCTTTCTTT

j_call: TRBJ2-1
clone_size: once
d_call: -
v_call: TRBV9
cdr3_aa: CASSISGTGLMEQFF
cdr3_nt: TGTGCCAGCAGCATTAGCGGGACAGGGTTAATGGAGCAGTTCTTC

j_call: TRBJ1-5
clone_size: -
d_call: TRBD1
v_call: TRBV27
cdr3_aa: CASRAEGQGANQPQHF
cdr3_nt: TGTGCCAGCAGGGCAGAGGGACAGGGGGCGAATCAGCCCCAGCATTTT

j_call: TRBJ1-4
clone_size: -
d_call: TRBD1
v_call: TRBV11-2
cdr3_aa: CASSNPGTEEGEKLFF
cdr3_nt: TGTGCCAGCAGCAACCCGGGGACAGAGGAGGGTGAAAAACTGTTTTTT

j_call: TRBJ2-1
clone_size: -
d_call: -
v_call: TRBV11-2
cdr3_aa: CASSLGLGGGAINEQFF
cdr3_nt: TGTGCCAGCAGCTTGGGCCTAGGAGGGGGCGCGATTAATGAGCAGTTCTTC

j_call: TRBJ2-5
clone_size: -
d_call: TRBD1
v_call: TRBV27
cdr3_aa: CASSPRDRGGETQYF
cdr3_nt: TGTGCCAGCAGTCCCCGGGACAGGGGTGGAGAGACCCAGTACTTC

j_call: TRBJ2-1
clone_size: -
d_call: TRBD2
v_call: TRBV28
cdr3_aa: CASSLGSSGSVMQFF
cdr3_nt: TGTGCCAGCAGCCTGGGGTCTAGCGGGAGTGTCATGCAGTTCTTC

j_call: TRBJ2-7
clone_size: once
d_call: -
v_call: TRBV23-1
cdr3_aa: CASSQEADYEQYF
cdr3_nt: TGCGCCAGCAGTCAAGAGGCGGACTACGAGCAGTACTTC